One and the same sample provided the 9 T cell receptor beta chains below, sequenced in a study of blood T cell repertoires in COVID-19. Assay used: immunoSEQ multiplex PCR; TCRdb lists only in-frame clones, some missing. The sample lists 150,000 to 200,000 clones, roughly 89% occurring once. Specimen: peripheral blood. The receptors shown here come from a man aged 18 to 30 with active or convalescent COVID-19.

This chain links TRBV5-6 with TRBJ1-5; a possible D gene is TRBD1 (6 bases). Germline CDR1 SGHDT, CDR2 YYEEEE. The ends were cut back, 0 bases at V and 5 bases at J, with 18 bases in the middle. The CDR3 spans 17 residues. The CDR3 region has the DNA TGTGCCAGCAGCTTGGTGGGAGGCAGGGGAGGGGATCAGCCCCAGCATTTT. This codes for CASSLVGGRGGDQPQHF.

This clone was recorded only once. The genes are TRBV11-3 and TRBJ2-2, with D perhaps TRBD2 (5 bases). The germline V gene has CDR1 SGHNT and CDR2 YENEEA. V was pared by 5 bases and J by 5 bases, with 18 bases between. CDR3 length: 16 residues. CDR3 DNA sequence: TGTGCCAGCAGCCAATTCCCCTCACTAGAAACCGGGGAGCTGTTTTTT. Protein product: CASSQFPSLETGELFF.

CDR3 DNA: TGTGCCAGCTCCATCCTTCTAGCGGGAGTATGCAATGAGCAGTTCTTC. Its protein is CASSILLAGVCNEQFF. V usage is TRBV27 and J usage is TRBJ2-1, with 10 nucleotides matching TRBD2. Germline V gene sequence: CDR1 MNHEY, CDR2 SMNVEV (reference sequence). The V gene end was trimmed by 8 bases and the J gene end by 6 bases; junction bases not matched to a gene: 13. This CDR3 has 16 amino acids.

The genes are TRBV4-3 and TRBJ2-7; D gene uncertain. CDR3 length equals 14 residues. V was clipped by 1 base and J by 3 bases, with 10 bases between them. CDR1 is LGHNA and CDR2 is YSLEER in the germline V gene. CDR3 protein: CASSQAQVGYEQYF. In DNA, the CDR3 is TGCGCCAGCAGCCAAGCTCAGGTCGGCTACGAGCAGTACTTC.

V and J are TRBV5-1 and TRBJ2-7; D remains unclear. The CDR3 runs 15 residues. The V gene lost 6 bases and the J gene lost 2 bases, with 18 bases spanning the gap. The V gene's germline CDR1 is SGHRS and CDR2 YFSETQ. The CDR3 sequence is CASTSVGTAAYEQYF. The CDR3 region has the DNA TGCGCCAGCACATCTGTCGGTACGGCGGCCTACGAGCAGTACTTC.

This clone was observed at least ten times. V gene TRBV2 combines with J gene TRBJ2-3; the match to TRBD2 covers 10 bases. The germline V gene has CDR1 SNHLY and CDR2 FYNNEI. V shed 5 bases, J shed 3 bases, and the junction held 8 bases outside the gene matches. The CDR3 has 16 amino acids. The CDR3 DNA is TGTGCCAGCAGTCGTCCTAGCGGGGGTAAGACAGATACGCAGTATTTT. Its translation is CASSRPSGGKTDTQYF.

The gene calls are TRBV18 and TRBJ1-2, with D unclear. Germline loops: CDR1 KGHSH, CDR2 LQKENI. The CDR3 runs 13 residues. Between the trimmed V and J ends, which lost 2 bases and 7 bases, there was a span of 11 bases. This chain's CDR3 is CASSPEEGIGYTF. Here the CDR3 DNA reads TGTGCCAGCTCACCAGAGGAGGGTATTGGCTACACCTTC. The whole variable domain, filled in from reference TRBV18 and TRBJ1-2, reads NAGVMQNPRHLVRRRGQEARLRCSPMKGHSHVYWYRQLPEEGLKFMVYLQKENIIDESGMPKERFSAEFPKEGPSILRIQQVVRGDSAAYFCASSPEEGIGYTFGSGTRLTVV.

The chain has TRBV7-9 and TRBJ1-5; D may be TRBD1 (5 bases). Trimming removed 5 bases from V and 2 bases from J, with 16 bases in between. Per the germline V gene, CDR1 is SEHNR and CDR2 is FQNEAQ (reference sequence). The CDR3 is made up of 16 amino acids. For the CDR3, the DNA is TGTGCCAGCAGCCCAGCGGGGGAAGGGGGCAATCAGCCCCAGCATTTT. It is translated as CASSPAGEGGNQPQHF.

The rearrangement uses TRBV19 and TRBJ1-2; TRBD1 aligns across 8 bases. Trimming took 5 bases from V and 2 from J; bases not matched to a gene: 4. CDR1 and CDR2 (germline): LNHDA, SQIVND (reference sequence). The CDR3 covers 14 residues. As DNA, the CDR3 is TGTGCCAGTAGTCCGGGACAGGACAACTATGGCTACACCTTC. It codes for CASSPGQDNYGYTF.